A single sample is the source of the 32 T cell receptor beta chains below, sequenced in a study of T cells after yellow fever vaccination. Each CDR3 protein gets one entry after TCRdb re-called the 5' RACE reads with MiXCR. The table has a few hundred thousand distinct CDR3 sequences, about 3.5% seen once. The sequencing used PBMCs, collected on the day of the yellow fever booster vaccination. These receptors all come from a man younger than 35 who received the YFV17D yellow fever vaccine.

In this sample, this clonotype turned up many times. CDR3 loop: CSARLIDTQYF. CDR3 DNA: TGCAGTGCTAGGCTGATTGATACGCAGTATTTT. The V and J genes are TRBV20-1 and TRBJ2-3, with D hard to call. The CDR3 is 11 amino acids. Trimming pared 3 bases from V and 6 bases from J, leaving 7 bases between. Germline CDR1 is DFQATT and CDR2 is SNEGSKA (reference sequence).

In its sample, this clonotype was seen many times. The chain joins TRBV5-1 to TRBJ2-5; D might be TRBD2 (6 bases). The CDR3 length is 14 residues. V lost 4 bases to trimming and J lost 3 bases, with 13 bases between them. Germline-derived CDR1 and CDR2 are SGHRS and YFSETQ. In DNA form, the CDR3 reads TGCGCCAGCAGCCGGGACTTGCGAAAAGAGACCCAGTACTTC. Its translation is CASSRDLRKETQYF.

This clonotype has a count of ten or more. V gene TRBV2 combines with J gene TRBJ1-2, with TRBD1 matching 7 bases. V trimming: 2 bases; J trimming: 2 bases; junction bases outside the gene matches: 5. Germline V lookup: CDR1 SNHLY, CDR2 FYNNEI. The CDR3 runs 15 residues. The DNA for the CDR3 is TGTGCCAGCAGTGAAAGCCCGACAGGGAACTATGGCTACACCTTC. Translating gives CASSESPTGNYGYTF.

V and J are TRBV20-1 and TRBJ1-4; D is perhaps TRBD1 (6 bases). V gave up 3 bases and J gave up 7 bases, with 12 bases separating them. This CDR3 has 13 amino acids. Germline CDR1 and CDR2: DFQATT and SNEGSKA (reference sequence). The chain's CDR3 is CSASPGGVEKLFF. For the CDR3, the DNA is TGCAGTGCTAGCCCCGGGGGCGTTGAAAAACTGTTTTTT.

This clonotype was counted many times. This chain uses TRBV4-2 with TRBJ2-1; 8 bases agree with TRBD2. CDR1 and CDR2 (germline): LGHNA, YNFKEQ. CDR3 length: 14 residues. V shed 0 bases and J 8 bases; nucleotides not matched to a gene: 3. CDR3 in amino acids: CASSQDGLADEQFF. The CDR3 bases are TGTGCCAGCAGCCAAGATGGACTAGCAGATGAGCAGTTCTTC.

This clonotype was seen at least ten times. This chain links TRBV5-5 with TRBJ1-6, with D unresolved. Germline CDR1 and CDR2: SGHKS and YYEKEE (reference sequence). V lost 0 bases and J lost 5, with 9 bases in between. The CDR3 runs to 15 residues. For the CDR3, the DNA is TGTGCCAGCAGCTTGGCGGCCGTAAATAATTCACCCCTCCACTTT. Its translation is CASSLAAVNNSPLHF.

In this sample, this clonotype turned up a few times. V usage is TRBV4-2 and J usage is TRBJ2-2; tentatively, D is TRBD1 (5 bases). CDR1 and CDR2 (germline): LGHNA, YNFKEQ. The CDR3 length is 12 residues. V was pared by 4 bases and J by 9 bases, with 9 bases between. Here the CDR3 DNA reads TGTGCCAGCAGCCGGGGCCGTTGGGAGCTGTTTTTT. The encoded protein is CASSRGRWELFF.

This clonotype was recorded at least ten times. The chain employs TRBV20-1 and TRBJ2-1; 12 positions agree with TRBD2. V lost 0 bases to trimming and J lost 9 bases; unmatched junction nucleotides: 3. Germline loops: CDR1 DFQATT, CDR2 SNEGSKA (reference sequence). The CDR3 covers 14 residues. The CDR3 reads CSARDLAGGREQFF. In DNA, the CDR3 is TGCAGTGCTAGAGATCTAGCGGGGGGGCGTGAGCAGTTCTTC.

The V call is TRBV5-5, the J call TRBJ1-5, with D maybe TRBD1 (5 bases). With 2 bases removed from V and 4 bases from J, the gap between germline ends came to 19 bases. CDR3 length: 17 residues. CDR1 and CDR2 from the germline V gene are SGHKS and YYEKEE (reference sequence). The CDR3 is CASSLHQGKNVNQPQHF. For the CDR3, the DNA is TGTGCCAGCAGCTTACACCAGGGTAAGAATGTTAATCAGCCCCAGCATTTT.

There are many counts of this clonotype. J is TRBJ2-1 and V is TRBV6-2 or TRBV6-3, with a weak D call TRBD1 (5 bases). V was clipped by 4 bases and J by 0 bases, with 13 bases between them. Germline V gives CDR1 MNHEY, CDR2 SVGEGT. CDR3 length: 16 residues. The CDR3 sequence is CASSSPGKSSYNEQFF. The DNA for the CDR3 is TGTGCCAGCAGTTCTCCAGGGAAGAGCTCCTACAATGAGCAGTTCTTC.

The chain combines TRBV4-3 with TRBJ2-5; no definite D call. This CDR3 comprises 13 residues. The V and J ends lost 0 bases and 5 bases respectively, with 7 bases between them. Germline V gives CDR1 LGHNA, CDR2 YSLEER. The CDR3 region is CASSQDTVETQYF. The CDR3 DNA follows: TGCGCCAGCAGCCAAGACACCGTTGAGACCCAGTACTTC.

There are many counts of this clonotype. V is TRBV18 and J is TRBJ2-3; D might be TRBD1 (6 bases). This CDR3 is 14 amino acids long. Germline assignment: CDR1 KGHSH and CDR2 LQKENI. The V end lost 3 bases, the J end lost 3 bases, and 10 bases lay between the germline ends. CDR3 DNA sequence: TGTGCCAGCTCACCCCCGACAGGAACAGATACGCAGTATTTT. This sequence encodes CASSPPTGTDTQYF.

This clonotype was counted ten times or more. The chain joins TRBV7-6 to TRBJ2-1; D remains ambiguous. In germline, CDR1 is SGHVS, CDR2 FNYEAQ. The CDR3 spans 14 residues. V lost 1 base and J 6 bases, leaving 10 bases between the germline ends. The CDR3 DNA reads TGTGCCAGCAGCTTAGGTTCCCCCGCCAATGAGCAGTTCTTC. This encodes CASSLGSPANEQFF.

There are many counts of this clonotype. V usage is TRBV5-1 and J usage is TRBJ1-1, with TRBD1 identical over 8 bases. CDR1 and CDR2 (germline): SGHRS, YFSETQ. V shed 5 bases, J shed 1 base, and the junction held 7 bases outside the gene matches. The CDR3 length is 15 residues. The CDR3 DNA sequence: TGCGCCAGCAGAAGACAGGGGCTCCAGAACACTGAAGCTTTCTTT. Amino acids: CASRRQGLQNTEAFF.

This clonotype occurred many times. The CDR3 DNA sequence: TGTGCCAGCAGCTTAGCCGGGACAGGTACCCGAACTTTCTTT. This sequence encodes CASSLAGTGTRTFF. The chain recombines TRBV7-9 with TRBJ1-1; 8 bases map to TRBD1. The V and J ends lost 0 bases and 12 bases, in that order; junction bases with no gene match: 9. The germline CDR1 and CDR2 sequences are SEHNR and FQNEAQ (reference sequence). There are 14 residues in the CDR3.

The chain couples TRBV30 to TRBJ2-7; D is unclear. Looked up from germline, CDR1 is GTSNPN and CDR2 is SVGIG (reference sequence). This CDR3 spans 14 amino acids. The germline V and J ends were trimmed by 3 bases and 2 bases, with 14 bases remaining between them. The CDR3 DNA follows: TGTGCCTGGAGAGGACCCCGGAGTCCCTACGAGCAGTACTTC. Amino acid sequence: CAWRGPRSPYEQYF.

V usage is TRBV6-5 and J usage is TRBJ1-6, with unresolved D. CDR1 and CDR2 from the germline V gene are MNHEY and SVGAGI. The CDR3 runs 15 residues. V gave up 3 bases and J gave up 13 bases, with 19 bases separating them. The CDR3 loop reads CASSYSSPGLHPLHF. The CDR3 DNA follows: TGTGCCAGCAGTTATTCCTCCCCGGGCCTTCACCCCCTCCACTTT.

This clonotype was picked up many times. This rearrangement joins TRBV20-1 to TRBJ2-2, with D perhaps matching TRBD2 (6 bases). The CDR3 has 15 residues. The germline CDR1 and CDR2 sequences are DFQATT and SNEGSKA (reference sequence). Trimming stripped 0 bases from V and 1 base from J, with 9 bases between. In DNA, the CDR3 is TGCAGTGCTAGAGATTGGCGGGGGAACACCGGGGAGCTGTTTTTT. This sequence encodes CSARDWRGNTGELFF.

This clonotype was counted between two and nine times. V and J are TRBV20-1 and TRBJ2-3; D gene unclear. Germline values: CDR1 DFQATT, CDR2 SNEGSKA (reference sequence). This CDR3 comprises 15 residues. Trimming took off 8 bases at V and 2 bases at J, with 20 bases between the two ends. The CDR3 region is CSSTWTPAVTDTQYF. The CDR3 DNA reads TGCAGTTCTACCTGGACGCCCGCAGTCACAGATACGCAGTATTTT.

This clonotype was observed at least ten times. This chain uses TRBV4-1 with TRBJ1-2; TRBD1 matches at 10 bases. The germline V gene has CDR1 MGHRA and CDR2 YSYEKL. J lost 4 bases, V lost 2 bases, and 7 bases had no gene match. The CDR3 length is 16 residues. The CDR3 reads CASSQPRQGATYGYTF. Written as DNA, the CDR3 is TGCGCCAGCAGCCAACCAAGACAGGGGGCTACCTATGGCTACACCTTC.

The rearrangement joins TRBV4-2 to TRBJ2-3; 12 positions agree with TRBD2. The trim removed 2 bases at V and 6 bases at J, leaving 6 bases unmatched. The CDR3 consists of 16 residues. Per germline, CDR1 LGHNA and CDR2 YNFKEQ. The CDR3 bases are TGTGCCAGCAGCCAACCTCCGACTAGCGGGGGTGATACGCAGTATTTT. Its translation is CASSQPPTSGGDTQYF.

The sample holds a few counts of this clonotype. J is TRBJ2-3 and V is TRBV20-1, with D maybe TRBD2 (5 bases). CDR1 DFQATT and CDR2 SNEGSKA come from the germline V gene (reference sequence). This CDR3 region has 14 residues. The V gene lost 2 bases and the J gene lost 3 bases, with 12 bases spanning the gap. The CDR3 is CSARRRGGTDTQYF. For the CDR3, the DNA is TGCAGTGCTAGACGTCGGGGTGGGACAGATACGCAGTATTTT.

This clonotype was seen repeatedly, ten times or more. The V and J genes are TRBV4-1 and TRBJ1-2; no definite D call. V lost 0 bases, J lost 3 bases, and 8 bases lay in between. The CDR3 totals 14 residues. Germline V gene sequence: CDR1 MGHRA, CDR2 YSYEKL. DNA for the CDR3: TGCGCCAGCAGCCAAGACTCGGATTACTATGGCTACACCTTC. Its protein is CASSQDSDYYGYTF.

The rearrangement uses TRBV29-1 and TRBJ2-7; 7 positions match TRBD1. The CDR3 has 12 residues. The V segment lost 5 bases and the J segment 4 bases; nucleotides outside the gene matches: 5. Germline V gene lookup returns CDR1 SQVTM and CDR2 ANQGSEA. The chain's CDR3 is CSVKEQGYEQYV. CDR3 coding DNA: TGCAGCGTTAAGGAACAGGGGTACGAGCAGTACGTC.

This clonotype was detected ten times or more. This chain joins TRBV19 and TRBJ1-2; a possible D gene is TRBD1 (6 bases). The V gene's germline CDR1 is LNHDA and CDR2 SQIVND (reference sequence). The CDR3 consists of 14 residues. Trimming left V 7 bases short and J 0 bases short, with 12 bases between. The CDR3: CASTWDKTNYGYTF. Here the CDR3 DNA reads TGTGCCAGTACCTGGGACAAGACTAACTATGGCTACACCTTC. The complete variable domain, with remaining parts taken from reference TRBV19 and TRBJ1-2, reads DGGITQSPKYLFRKEGQNVTLSCEQNLNHDAMYWYRQDPGQGLRLIYYSQIVNDFQKGDIAEGYSVSREKKESFPLTVTSAQKNPTAFYLCASTWDKTNYGYTFGSGTRLTVV.

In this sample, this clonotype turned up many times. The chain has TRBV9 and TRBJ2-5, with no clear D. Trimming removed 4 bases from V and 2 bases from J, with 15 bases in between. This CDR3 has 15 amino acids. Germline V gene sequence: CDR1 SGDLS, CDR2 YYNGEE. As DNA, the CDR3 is TGTGCCAGCAGCCCTACAGTACAGCCGCAAGAGACCCAGTACTTC. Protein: CASSPTVQPQETQYF.

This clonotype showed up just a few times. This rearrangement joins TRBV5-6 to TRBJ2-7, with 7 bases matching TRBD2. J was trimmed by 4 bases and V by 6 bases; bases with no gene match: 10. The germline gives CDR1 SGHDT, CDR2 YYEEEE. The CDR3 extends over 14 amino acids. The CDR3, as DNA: TGTGCCAGCAACCTCGCAGGGAGGGGTTACGAGCAGTACGTC. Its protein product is CASNLAGRGYEQYV.

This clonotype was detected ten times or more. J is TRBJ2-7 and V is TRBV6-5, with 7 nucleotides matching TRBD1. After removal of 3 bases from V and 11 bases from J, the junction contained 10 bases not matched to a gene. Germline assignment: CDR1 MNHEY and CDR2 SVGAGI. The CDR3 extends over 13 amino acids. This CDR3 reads CASSYIGTATKYF. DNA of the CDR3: TGTGCCAGCAGTTATATTGGGACAGCCACGAAGTACTTC.

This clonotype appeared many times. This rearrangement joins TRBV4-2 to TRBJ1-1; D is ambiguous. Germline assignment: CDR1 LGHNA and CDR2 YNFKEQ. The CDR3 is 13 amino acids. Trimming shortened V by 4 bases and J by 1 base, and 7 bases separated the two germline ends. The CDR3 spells CASSPLGNTEAFF. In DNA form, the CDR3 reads TGTGCCAGCAGCCCACTTGGGAACACTGAAGCTTTCTTT.

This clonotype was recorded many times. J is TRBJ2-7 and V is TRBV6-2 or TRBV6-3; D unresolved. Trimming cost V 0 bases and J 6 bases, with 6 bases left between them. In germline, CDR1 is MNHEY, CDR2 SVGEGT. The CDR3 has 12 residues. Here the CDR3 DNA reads TGTGCCAGCAGTTACTCGATACGCGAGCAGTACTTC. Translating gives CASSYSIREQYF.

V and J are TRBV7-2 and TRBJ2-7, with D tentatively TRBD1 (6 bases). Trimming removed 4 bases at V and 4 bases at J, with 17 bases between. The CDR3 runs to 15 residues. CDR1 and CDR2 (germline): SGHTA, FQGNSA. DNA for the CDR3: TGTGCCAGCAGCTCCTCCTACATGAGGGGGTACGAGCAGTACTTC. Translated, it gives CASSSSYMRGYEQYF.

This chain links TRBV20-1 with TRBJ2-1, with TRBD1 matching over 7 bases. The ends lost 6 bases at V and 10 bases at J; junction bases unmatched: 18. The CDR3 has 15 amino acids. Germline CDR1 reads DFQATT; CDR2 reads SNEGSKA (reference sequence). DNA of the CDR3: TGCAGTGCCAGAAATCCCGGGACAGACCCTCGAGAGCAGTTCTTC. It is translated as CSARNPGTDPREQFF.